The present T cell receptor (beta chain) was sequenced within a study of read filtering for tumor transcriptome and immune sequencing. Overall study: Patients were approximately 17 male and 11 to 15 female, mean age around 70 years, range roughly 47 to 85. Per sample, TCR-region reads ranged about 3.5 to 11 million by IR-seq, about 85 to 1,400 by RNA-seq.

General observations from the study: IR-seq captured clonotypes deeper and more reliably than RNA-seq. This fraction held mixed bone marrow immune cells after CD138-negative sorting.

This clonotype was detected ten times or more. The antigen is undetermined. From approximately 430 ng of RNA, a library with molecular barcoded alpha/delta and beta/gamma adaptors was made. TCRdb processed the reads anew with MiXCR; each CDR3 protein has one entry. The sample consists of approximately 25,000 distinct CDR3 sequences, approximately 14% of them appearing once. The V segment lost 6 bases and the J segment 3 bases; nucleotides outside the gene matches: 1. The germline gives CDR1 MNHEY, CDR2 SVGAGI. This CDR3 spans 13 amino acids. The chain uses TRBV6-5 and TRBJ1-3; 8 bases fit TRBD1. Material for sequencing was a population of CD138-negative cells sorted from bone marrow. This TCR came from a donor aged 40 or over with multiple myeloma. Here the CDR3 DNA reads TGTGCCAGCAGGACAGGGGTTGGAAACACCATATATTTT. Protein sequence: CASRTGVGNTIYF.